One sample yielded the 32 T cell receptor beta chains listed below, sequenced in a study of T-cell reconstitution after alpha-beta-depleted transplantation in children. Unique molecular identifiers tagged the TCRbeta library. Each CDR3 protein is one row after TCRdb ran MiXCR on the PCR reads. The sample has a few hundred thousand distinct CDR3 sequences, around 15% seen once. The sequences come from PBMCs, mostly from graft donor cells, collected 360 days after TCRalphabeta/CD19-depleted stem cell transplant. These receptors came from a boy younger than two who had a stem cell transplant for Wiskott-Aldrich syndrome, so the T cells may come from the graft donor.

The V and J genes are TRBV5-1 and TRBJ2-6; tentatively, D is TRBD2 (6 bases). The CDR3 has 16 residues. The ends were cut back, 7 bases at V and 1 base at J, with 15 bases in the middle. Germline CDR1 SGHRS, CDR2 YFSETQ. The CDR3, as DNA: TGCGCCAGCGCCTTCGGGGGAAGGTCTGGGGCCAACGTCCTGACTTTC. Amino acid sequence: CASAFGGRSGANVLTF.

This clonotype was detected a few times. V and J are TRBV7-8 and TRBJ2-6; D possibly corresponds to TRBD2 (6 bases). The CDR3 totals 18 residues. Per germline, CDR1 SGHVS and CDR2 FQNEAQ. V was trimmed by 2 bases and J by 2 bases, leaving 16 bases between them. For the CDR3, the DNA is TGTGCCAGCAGCTTAAGGTTCCGGGAGCTAACTGGGGCCAACGTCCTGACTTTC. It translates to CASSLRFRELTGANVLTF.

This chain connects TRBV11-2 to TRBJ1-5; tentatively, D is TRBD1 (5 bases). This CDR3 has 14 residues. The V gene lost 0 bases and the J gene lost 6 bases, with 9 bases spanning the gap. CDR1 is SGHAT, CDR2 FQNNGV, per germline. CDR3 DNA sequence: TGTGCCAGCAGCTTAGACAGGGTAGCTCAGCCCCAGCATTTT. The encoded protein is CASSLDRVAQPQHF.

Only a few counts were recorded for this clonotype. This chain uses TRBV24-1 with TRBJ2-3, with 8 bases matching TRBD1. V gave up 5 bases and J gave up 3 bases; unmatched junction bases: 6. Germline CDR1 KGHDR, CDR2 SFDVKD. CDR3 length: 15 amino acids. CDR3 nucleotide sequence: TGTGCCACCAGTGGGCAGGGGGCGAGAACAGATACGCAGTATTTT. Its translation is CATSGQGARTDTQYF.

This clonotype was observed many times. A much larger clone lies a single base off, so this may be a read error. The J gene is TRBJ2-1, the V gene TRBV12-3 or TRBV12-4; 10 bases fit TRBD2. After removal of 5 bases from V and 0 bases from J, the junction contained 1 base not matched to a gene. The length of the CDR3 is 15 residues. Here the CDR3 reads CASSGLAVSYNEQFF. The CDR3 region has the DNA TGTGCCAGCAGTGGACTAGCGGTCTCCTACAATGAGCAGTTCTTC.

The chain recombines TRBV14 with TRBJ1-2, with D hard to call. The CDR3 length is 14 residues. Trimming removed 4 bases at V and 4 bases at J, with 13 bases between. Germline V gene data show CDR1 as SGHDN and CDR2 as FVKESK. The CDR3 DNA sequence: TGTGCCAGCAGCCCCAGAGCCTTCGGCTATGGCTACACCTTC. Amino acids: CASSPRAFGYGYTF.

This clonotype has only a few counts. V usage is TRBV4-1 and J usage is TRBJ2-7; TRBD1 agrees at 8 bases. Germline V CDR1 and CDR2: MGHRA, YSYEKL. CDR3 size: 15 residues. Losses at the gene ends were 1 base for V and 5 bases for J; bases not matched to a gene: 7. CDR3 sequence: CASSQGMGQEDEQYF. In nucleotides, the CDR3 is TGCGCCAGCAGCCAAGGAATGGGACAGGAGGACGAGCAGTACTTC.

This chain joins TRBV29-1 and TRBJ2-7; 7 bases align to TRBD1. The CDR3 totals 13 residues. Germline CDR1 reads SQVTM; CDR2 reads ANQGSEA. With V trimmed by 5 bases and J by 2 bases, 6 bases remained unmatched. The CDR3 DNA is TGCAGCGTTAGGCGACAGGGTGCCTACGAGCAGTACTTC. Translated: CSVRRQGAYEQYF.

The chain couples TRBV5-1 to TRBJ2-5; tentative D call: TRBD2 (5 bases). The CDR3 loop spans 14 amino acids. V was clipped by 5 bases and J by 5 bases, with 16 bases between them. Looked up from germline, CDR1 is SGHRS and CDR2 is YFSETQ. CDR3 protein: CASRDPNGGETQYF. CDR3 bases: TGCGCCAGCAGAGACCCCAACGGAGGCGAGACCCAGTACTTC. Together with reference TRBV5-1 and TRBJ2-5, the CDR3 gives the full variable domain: KAGVTQTPRYLIKTRGQQVTLSCSPISGHRSVSWYQQTPGQGLQFLFEYFSETQRNKGNFPGRFSGRQFSNSRSEMNVSTLELGDSALYLCASRDPNGGETQYFGPGTRLLVL.

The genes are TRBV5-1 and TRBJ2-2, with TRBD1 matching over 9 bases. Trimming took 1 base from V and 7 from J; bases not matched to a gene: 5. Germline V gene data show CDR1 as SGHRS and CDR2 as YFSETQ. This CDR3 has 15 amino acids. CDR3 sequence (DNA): TGCGCCAGCAGCTTGACAGGGGGCGCCGGCGGGGAGCTGTTTTTT. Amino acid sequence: CASSLTGGAGGELFF.

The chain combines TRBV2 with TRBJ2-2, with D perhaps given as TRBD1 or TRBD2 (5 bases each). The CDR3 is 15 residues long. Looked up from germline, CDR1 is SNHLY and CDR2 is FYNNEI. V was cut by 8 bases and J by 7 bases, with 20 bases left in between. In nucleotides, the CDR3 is TGTGCCAGCTCAGAGGGACGGCCGAGGGGCGGGGAGCTGTTTTTT. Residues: CASSEGRPRGGELFF.

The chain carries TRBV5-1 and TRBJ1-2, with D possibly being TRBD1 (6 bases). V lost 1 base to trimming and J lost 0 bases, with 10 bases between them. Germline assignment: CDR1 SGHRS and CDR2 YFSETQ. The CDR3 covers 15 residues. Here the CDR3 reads CASSLRTGSNYGYTF. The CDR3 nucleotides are TGCGCCAGCAGCTTGAGAACAGGGTCTAACTATGGCTACACCTTC.

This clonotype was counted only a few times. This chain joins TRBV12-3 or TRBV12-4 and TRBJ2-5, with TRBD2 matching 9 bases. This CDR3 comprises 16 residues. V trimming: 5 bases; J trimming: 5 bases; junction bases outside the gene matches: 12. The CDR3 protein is CASSPNLAGGPETQYF. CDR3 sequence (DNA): TGTGCCAGCAGTCCCAATTTGGCGGGAGGGCCCGAGACCCAGTACTTC.

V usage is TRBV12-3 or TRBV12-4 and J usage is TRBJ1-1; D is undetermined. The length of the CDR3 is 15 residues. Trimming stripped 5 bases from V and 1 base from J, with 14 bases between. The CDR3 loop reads CASSPLTLSNTEAFF. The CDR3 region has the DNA TGTGCCAGCAGTCCTCTGACCCTATCGAACACTGAAGCTTTCTTT.

In DNA form, the CDR3 reads TGTGCCTTCAGTTTTATCAGTGTTATGCGGAGAATTTACAATGAGCAGTTCTTC. This encodes CAFSFISVMRRIYNEQFF. The chain combines TRBV27 with TRBJ2-1, with D unresolved. This CDR3 region has 18 residues. The germline gives CDR1 MNHEY, CDR2 SMNVEV (reference sequence). V lost 11 bases and J 4 bases, leaving 30 bases between the germline ends.

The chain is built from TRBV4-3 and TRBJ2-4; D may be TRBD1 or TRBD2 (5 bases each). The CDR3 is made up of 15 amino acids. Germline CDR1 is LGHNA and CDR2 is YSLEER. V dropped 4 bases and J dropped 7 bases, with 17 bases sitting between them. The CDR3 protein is CASSRITGTDNIQYF. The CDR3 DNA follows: TGCGCCAGCAGCCGCATCACCGGGACCGACAACATTCAGTACTTC.

The CDR3 DNA reads as TGTGCCAGCAGCTTAGTGAGCTGGGCCGAGCAGTACTTC. The encoded protein is CASSLVSWAEQYF. The rearrangement links TRBV7-9 to TRBJ2-7; D not resolved. The germline CDR1 and CDR2 sequences are SEHNR and FQNEAQ (reference sequence). The CDR3 loop spans 13 amino acids. V was shortened by 1 base and J by 6 bases, with 10 bases between the two germline ends. Together with reference TRBV7-9 and TRBJ2-7, the CDR3 gives the full variable domain: DTGVSQNPRHKITKRGQNVTFRCDPISEHNRLYWYRQTLGQGPEFLTYFQNEAQLEKSRLLSDRFSAERPKGSFSTLEIQRTEQGDSAMYLCASSLVSWAEQYFGPGTRLTVT.

The CDR3 sequence is CASRGSRYNEQFF. Written as DNA, the CDR3 is TGTGCCAGCAGGGGCTCCCGTTACAATGAGCAGTTCTTC. The chain combines TRBV12-3 or TRBV12-4 with TRBJ2-1; D gene unclear. With 6 bases removed from V and 4 bases from J, the gap between germline ends came to 10 bases. The CDR3 length is 13 residues.

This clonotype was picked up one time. The CDR3 here is CASRWGGVSTDTQYF. The CDR3 DNA reads TGTGCCAGCAGATGGGGAGGGGTTAGCACAGATACGCAGTATTTT. V usage is TRBV12-3 or TRBV12-4 and J usage is TRBJ2-3; TRBD2 matches at 7 bases. The CDR3 spans 15 residues. J gave up 0 bases and V 6 bases, and 6 bases lay outside the gene matches.

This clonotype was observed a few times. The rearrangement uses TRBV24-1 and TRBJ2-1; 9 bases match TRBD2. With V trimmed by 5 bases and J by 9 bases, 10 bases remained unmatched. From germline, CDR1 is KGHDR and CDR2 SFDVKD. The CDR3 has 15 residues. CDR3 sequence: CATSVLSGRGSEQFF. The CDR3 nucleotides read TGTGCCACCAGTGTCCTTAGCGGGAGAGGGAGTGAGCAGTTCTTC.

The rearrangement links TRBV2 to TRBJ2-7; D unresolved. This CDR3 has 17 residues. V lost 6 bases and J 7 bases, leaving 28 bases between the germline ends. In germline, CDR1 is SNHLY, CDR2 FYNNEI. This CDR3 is CASSGNVARQPFSEQYF. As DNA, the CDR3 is TGTGCCAGCAGCGGAAACGTTGCGCGTCAGCCATTCTCGGAGCAGTACTTC. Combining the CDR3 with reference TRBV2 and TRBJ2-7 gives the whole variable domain EPEVTQTPSHQVTQMGQEVILRCVPISNHLYFYWYRQILGQKVEFLVSFYNNEISEKSEIFDDQFSVERPDGSNFTLKIRSTKLEDSAMYFCASSGNVARQPFSEQYFGPGTRLTVT.

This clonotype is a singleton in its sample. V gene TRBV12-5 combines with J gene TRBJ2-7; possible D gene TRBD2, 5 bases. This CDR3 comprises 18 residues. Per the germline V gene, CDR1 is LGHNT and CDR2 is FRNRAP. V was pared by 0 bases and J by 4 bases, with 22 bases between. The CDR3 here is CASGLVLGTRAAIYEQYF. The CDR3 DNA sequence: TGTGCTAGTGGTTTGGTCTTGGGTACGAGGGCAGCCATTTACGAGCAGTACTTC. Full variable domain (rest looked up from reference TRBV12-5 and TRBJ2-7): DARVTQTPRHKVTEMGQEVTMRCQPILGHNTVFWYRQTMMQGLELLAYFRNRAPLDDSGMPKDRFSAEMPDATLATLKIQPSEPRDSAVYFCASGLVLGTRAAIYEQYFGPGTRLTVT.

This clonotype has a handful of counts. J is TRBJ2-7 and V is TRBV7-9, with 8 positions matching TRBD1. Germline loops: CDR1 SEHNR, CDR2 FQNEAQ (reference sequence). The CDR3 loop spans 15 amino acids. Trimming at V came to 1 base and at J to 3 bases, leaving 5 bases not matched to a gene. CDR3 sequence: CASSLGQGLIYEQYF. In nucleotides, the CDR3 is TGTGCCAGCAGCTTAGGACAGGGGCTAATCTACGAGCAGTACTTC. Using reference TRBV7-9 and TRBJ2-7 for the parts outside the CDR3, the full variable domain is DTGVSQNPRHKITKRGQNVTFRCDPISEHNRLYWYRQTLGQGPEFLTYFQNEAQLEKSRLLSDRFSAERPKGSFSTLEIQRTEQGDSAMYLCASSLGQGLIYEQYFGPGTRLTVT.

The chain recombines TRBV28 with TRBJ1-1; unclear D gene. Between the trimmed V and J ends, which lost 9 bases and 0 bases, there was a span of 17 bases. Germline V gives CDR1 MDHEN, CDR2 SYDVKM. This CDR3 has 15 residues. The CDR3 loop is CASRPIELLNTEAFF. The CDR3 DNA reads TGTGCCAGTCGCCCAATCGAGCTACTGAACACTGAAGCTTTCTTT.

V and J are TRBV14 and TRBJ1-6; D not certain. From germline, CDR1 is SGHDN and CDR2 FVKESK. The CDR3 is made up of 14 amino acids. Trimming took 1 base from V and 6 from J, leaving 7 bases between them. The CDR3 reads CASSQVTGNSPLHF. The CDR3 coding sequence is TGTGCCAGCAGCCAAGTAACCGGTAATTCACCCCTCCACTTT.

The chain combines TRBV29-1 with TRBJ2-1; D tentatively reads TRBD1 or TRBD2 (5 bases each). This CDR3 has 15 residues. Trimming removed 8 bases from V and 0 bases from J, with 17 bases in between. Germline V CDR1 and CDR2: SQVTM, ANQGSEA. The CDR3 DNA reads TGCAGCTCCAAGGGACGGCCCAGCTCCTACAATGAGCAGTTCTTC. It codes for CSSKGRPSSYNEQFF.

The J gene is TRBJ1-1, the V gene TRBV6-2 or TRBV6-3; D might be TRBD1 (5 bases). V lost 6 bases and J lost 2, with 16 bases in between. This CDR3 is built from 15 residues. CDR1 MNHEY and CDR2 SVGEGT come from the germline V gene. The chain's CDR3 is CASSRPGTGNTEAFF. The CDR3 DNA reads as TGTGCCAGCAGCCGTCCCGGGACGGGAAACACTGAAGCTTTCTTT.

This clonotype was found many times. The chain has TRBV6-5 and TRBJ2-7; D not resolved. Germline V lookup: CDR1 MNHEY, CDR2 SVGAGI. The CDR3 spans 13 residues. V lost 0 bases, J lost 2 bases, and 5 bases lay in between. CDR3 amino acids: CASSYSGTYEQYF. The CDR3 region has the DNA TGTGCCAGCAGTTACTCTGGAACCTACGAGCAGTACTTC.

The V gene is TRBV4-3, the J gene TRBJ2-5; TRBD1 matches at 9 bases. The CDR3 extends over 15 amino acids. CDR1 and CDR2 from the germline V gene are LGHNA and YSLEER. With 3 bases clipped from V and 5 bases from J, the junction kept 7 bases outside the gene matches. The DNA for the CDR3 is TGCGCCAGCAGCCAGGCGGGACAGGGCGGCGAGACCCAGTACTTC. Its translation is CASSQAGQGGETQYF.

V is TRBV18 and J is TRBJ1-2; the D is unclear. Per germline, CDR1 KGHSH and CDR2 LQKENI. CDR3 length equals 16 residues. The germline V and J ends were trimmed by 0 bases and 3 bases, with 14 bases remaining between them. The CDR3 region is CASSPPGRGLDYGYTF. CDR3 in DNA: TGTGCCAGCTCACCACCAGGGCGCGGGTTAGACTATGGCTACACCTTC.

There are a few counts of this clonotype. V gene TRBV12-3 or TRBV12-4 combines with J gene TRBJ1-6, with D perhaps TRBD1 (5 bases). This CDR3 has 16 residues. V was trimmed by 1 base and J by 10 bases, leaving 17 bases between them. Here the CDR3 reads CASSLGFHRWDSPLHF. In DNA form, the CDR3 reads TGTGCCAGCAGTTTAGGATTTCACAGGTGGGACTCACCCCTCCACTTT.

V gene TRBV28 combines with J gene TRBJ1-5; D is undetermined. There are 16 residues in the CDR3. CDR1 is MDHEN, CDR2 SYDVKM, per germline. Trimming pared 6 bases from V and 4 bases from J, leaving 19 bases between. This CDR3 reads CASRLQGKGWNQPQHF. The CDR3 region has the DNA TGTGCCAGCAGACTCCAAGGGAAAGGGTGGAATCAGCCCCAGCATTTT.